Shown below are 15 T cell receptor beta chains from a single sample sequenced in a study of T cells in localized non-small cell lung cancer. Data came from immunoSEQ multiplex PCR; TCRdb stores just in-frame clones and leaves some out. The sample includes tens of thousands of clones, approximately 91% of them seen just once. This specimen consisted of peripheral blood, obtained before any cancer treatment. The receptors come from a male donor older than 55 with stage I lung adenocarcinoma.

V is TRBV15 and J is TRBJ2-5; TRBD1 aligns across 11 bases. The CDR3 is made up of 15 amino acids. Germline V lookup: CDR1 LNHNV, CDR2 YYDKDF (reference sequence). V lost 6 bases and J lost 2; bases outside the gene matches: 5. This chain's CDR3 is CATSRDRGLQETQYF. CDR3 in DNA: TGTGCCACCAGTCGGGACAGGGGGTTACAAGAGACCCAGTACTTC.

The rearrangement links TRBV5-6 to TRBJ2-2; TRBD2 agrees at 13 bases. Germline V lookup: CDR1 SGHDT, CDR2 YYEEEE. CDR3 length equals 16 residues. V was clipped by 4 bases and J by 6 bases; unmatched bases: 6. The CDR3: CASSPLAGGVAGELFF. Written as DNA, the CDR3 is TGTGCCAGCAGCCCACTAGCGGGAGGGGTAGCCGGGGAGCTGTTTTTT.

This clone was picked up a small number of times. The chain uses TRBV4-3 and TRBJ1-1, with TRBD1 matching 7 bases. This CDR3 has 14 amino acids. Germline CDR1 LGHNA, CDR2 YSLEER. The trim removed 4 bases at V and 6 bases at J, leaving 8 bases unmatched. CDR3 region: CASSRRGGIAEAFF. In DNA, the CDR3 is TGCGCCAGCAGCCGGCGAGGGGGCATCGCTGAAGCTTTCTTT.

This chain joins TRBV28 and TRBJ1-4, with D possibly being TRBD1 (6 bases). Trimming removed 8 bases at V and 8 bases at J, with 18 bases between. The CDR3 loop spans 14 amino acids. Germline V gene sequence: CDR1 MDHEN, CDR2 SYDVKM. The CDR3 sequence is CASGHPGAEEKLFF. Here the CDR3 DNA reads TGTGCCAGCGGGCACCCGGGGGCTGAAGAAAAACTGTTTTTT.

The V and J genes are TRBV4-2 and TRBJ1-1; 7 positions match TRBD1. The V gene end was trimmed by 0 bases and the J gene end by 1 base; junction bases not matched to a gene: 5. Germline values: CDR1 LGHNA, CDR2 YNFKEQ. This CDR3 region has 16 residues. CDR3 protein: CASSQDLGGWNTEAFF. In DNA form, the CDR3 reads TGTGCCAGCAGCCAAGATTTAGGGGGCTGGAACACTGAAGCTTTCTTT.

The V call is TRBV11-2, the J call TRBJ2-1; no reliable D call. Germline CDR1 SGHAT, CDR2 FQNNGV. The CDR3 is 16 amino acids. Deletions cut 2 bases from V and 2 bases from J, with 13 bases between. CDR3 sequence: CASSLQPRAAYNEQFF. The DNA for the CDR3 is TGTGCCAGCAGCTTACAACCAAGGGCGGCCTACAATGAGCAGTTCTTC.

The gene calls are TRBV19 and TRBJ1-2, with D maybe TRBD1 (5 bases). V was clipped by 6 bases and J by 0 bases, with 20 bases between them. The CDR3 is 17 amino acids. Germline loops: CDR1 LNHDA, CDR2 SQIVND (reference sequence). CDR3 in DNA: TGTGCCAGTAGGTCCCGGGACGGAGTTTCTGCTAACTATGGCTACACCTTC. This translates into CASRSRDGVSANYGYTF.

The chain carries TRBV5-8 and TRBJ2-3, with 7 bases matching TRBD1. The junction had 6 bases not matched to a gene; V was cut back by 4 bases and J by 1 base. Germline CDR1 is SGHTS and CDR2 is YDEGEE. The CDR3 has 15 amino acids. CDR3: CASSPDRVGTDTQYF. CDR3 in DNA: TGTGCCAGCAGCCCCGACAGGGTGGGCACAGATACGCAGTATTTT. The variable domain in full, completed from reference TRBV5-8 and TRBJ2-3, reads EAGVTQSPTHLIKTRGQQATLRCSPISGHTSVYWYQQALGLGLQFLLWYDEGEERNRGNFPPRFSGRQFPNYSSELNVNALELEDSALYLCASSPDRVGTDTQYFGPGTRLTVL.

This chain connects TRBV5-1 to TRBJ1-5; TRBD1 is a possible D gene (6 bases). V dropped 0 bases and J dropped 2 bases, with 12 bases sitting between them. This CDR3 has 16 residues. Germline CDR1 and CDR2: SGHRS and YFSETQ. The CDR3 spells CASSLEGDHRNQPQHF. The CDR3 DNA reads TGCGCCAGCAGCTTGGAGGGGGATCACCGCAATCAGCCCCAGCATTTT.

The sample holds a few counts of this clone. The chain combines TRBV7-6 with TRBJ1-1; D is possibly TRBD1 (5 bases). Germline loops: CDR1 SGHVS, CDR2 FNYEAQ. V was cut by 1 base and J by 5 bases, with 8 bases left in between. This CDR3 is 13 amino acids long. CDR3: CASSLGEGTEAFF. CDR3 DNA sequence: TGTGCCAGCAGCTTAGGGGAGGGGACTGAAGCTTTCTTT.

This chain uses TRBV10-3 with TRBJ2-2; tentatively, D is TRBD1 or TRBD2 (5 bases each). The length of the CDR3 is 16 residues. Trimming stripped 6 bases from V and 0 bases from J, with 14 bases between. Germline V gene lookup returns CDR1 ENHRY and CDR2 SYGVKD. Here the CDR3 DNA reads TGTGCCATCAGCAGCACGGGGCCTACGAACACCGGGGAGCTGTTTTTT. Protein sequence: CAISSTGPTNTGELFF.

This chain uses TRBV9 with TRBJ1-1, with TRBD1 as a possible D gene (5 bases). The V gene's germline CDR1 is SGDLS and CDR2 YYNGEE. Trimming cost V 5 bases and J 1 base, with 12 bases left between them. This CDR3 has 14 residues. The CDR3 DNA reads as TGTGCCAGCAGTTTCGGGACTTCGAACACTGAAGCTTTCTTT. It translates to CASSFGTSNTEAFF.

The chain combines TRBV2 with TRBJ2-1; 7 bases agree with TRBD1. The CDR3 contains 14 residues. Germline V gives CDR1 SNHLY, CDR2 FYNNEI. The J segment lost 10 bases and the V segment lost 2 bases, leaving 8 bases of the junction unmatched. CDR3 coding DNA: TGTGCCAGCAGTGAATTGACAGGGAGAAACGAGCAGTTCTTC. This gives the protein CASSELTGRNEQFF.

The rearrangement links TRBV7-2 to TRBJ1-1; D is undetermined. The CDR3 is made up of 13 amino acids. CDR1 SGHTA and CDR2 FQGNSA come from the germline V gene. V was clipped by 2 bases and J by 2 bases, with 6 bases between them. The CDR3 region has the DNA TGTGCCAGCAGCTTATTAGGAAACACTGAAGCTTTCTTT. Translation gives CASSLLGNTEAFF.

V and J are TRBV7-2 and TRBJ2-3; weak D call: TRBD1 (5 bases). Germline V gene sequence: CDR1 SGHTA, CDR2 FQGNSA. V was trimmed by 5 bases and J by 1 base, leaving 7 bases between them. CDR3 length equals 13 residues. CDR3 sequence reads: CASSQGRTDTQYF. In DNA, the CDR3 is TGTGCCAGCAGCCAGGGCCGCACAGATACGCAGTATTTT.